This TCR beta chain is from a study of cytomegalovirus exposure and HLA in healthy donors. Whole-study results and caveats: It was reported that the classifier diagnosed cytomegalovirus status with high specificity and sensitivity in both the original and validation cohorts.

This clone has only a few counts. Its specificity is not known. The protocol was immunoSEQ multiplex PCR, while the TCRdb copy is restricted to in-frame clones and leaves out a portion. The sample lists roughly 100,000 clones, about 95% occurring once. Germline loops: CDR1 SGHRS, CDR2 YFSETQ. V lost 1 base to trimming and J lost 6 bases, with 12 bases between them. CDR3 length equals 14 residues. The origin of this receptor is a woman in her late teens or twenties in good health and CMV-seronegative. Source material: PBMCs. The chain recombines TRBV5-1 with TRBJ2-3, with D tentatively TRBD1 (5 bases). In nucleotides, the CDR3 is TGCGCCAGCAGCTTGTGGCAGGGTAGGGATACGCAGTATTTT. Translated: CASSLWQGRDTQYF.